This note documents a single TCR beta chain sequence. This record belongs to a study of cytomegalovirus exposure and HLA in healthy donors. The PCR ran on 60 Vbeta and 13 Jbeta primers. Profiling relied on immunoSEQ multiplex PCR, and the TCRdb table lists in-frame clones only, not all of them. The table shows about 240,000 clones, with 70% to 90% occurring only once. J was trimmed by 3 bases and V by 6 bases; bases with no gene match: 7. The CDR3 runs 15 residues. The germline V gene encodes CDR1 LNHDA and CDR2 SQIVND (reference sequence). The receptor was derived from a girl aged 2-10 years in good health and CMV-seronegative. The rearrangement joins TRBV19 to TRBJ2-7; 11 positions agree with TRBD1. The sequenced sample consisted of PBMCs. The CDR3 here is CASRSRTGGHYEQYF. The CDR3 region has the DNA TGTGCCAGTAGATCCCGGACAGGGGGCCACTACGAGCAGTACTTC.